This T cell receptor (beta chain) was obtained from a study of blood T cell repertoires in COVID-19 (dated by TCRdb to 2020 to 2021). In terms of the full investigation: Samples from collaborators originated in the United States, Italy and Spain and spanned both the acute and convalescent phases of COVID-19. The prospective study material was composed of cDNA or gDNA derived from T cells, B-cell-depleted T cells, or PBMCs. Deeply sampled blood TCRbeta repertoires from subjects exposed to, actively infected with, or recovered from COVID-19 were included in the dataset. The repertoires were released in a freely available public database intended as a resource for research on the immune response to SARS-CoV-2. The samples were drawn from the first 160 participants of the ongoing ImmuneRACE study and from about 1,200 subjects provided by 6 global collaborators. Sample metadata almost always included a de-identified subject ID, COVID-19 status, age in years and sex. HLA class I and class II types, where available, came from metadata supplied by the sample provider rather than from assay-based typing. Overall study outcomes, separate from this receptor: How much clinical and demographic metadata was included differed by source and by participant, and the metadata was provided uncurated.

TCRbeta CDR3 regions were amplified from genomic DNA using the immunoSEQ Assay, a bias-controlled multiplex PCR. The paper's data handling went like this. Within the assay, amplification of reference gene primers was used to estimate how many nucleated cells each sample contained. Sequence reads were collapsed and filtered to measure the absolute abundance of every unique TCRbeta CDR3 rearrangement. For each sample, productive Simpson clonality was calculated by taking the square root of Simpson's diversity index across productive rearrangements. This is the immuneACCESS table as TCRdb keeps it, with only in-frame sequences that have V and J called. A part of the clones is gone; compared with another copy, unresolved V genes explain less than half, and the rest is unexplained. V and J calls plus clone size are reproduced from that table; the DNA served to infer D and trimming. Recorded for this sample are some 150,000 clones; about 87% of them occurred a single time. In total, the top ten clones hold 3% to 4.5% of the sample.

The CDR3 goes from the cysteine to the phenylalanine over 18 residues. Only the CDR3 part of the read is kept: 54 bases, read in frame from the first base. Sequences LGHNT (CDR1) and FRNRAP (CDR2) are obtained from the germline V gene. V and J are truncated by 1 base and 2 bases respectively, leaving an intervening sequence of 20 bases. Whole blood was collected in K2EDTA tubes by collaborating institutions according to the institutions' own protocols. For TCRbeta analysis, collaborator samples were shipped as frozen whole blood, as isolated PBMCs, or as DNA extracted from either sample type. This clone was seen a few times. The specificity of this receptor is unknown. No base quality information exists; no much larger clone differs at one position.

Sequences were obtained from peripheral blood. This TCR came from a man in his late teens or twenties with active or convalescent COVID-19. The chain is assembled from TRBV12-5 and TRBJ1-2, with the identity of the D gene unclear. Here is the DNA: TGTGCTAGTGGTTTGGATCGCCGGCCGGAGGGCCCGAACTATGGCTACACCTTC. Its amino acids are CASGLDRRPEGPNYGYTF.